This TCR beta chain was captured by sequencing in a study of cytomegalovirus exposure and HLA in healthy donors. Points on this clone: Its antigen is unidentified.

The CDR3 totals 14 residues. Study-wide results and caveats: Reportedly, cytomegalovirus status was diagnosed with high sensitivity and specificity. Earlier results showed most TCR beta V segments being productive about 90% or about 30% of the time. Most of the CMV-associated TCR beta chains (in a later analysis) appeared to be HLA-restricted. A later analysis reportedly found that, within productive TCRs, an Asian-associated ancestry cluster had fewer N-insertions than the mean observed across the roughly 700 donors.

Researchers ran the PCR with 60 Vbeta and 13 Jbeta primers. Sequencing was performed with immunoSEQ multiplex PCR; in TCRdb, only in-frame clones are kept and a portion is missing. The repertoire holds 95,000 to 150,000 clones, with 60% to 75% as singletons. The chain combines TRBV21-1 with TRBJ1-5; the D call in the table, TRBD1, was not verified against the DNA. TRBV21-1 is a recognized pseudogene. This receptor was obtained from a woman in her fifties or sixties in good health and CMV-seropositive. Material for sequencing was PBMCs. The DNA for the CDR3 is TGTGCCAGCAGCGAGGACAGGTTCAATCAGCCCCAGCATTTT. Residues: CASSEDRFNQPQHF.